The rows below give T cell receptor beta chains drawn from one sample of a study of CD8+ T cells in alopecia areata. Generated by immunoSEQ multiplex PCR, the TCRdb table keeps only in-frame clones and is missing some. The top ten clones hold 23% of a sample with some 80,000 clones, roughly 70% of them seen once. Sequences were derived from CD8+ T cells sorted from blood, sampled at week 24, from a patient treated with tofacitinib. Receptors were obtained from a human donor with alopecia areata. Each CDR3 is given with its conserved first and last residue. A D gene is named only where the DNA matches it firmly. Some rows mark clone size as missing; the rest say once, few, many or name a class of expanded clone.

DNA: TGTGCCAGCAGTGCCGCGGGGGATCCGGGACTAGGGAAAAACATTCAGTACTTC
CDR3: CASSAAGDPGLGKNIQYF
J: TRBJ2-4
D: TRBD2
size: NA
V: TRBV7-7

DNA: TGTGCCTGGGAGGCCGGGACAACGGGCGAGCAGTACTTC
CDR3: CAWEAGTTGEQYF
J: TRBJ2-7
D: NA
size: NA
V: TRBV30

DNA: TGTGCCAGCAGTTACTCGTCCGGACTTGGTACCGGGGAGCTGTTTTTT
CDR3: CASSYSSGLGTGELFF
J: TRBJ2-2
D: NA
size: NA
V: TRBV6-5

DNA: TGTGCCAGCAGCGCGACAGGGGGCGTCAATTCACCCCTCCACTTT
CDR3: CASSATGGVNSPLHF
J: TRBJ1-6
D: TRBD1
size: NA
V: TRBV9

DNA: TGTGCCACCAGCAGGCGGACAGGGATTACAGATACGCAGTATTTT
CDR3: CATSRRTGITDTQYF
J: TRBJ2-3
D: TRBD1
size: NA
V: TRBV15

DNA: TGTGCCAGCAGTTCCGGGGCAGGGTTTGGCTACGAGCAGTACTTC
CDR3: CASSSGAGFGYEQYF
J: TRBJ2-7
D: NA
size: few
V: TRBV27

DNA: TGTGCTAGTGGTTCAGGGGACAGAGACGAAGCTTTCTTT
CDR3: CASGSGDRDEAFF
J: TRBJ1-1
D: TRBD1
size: NA
V: TRBV12-5

DNA: TGTGCCTGGAGAGACCCCGGGACTAGCGGGACGGTCGAGCAGTACTTC
CDR3: CAWRDPGTSGTVEQYF
J: TRBJ2-7
D: TRBD2
size: few
V: TRBV30

DNA: TGTGCCAGCAGTTTGTTCGGGGGGGTGGGCTACAATGAGCAGTTCTTC
CDR3: CASSLFGGVGYNEQFF
J: TRBJ2-1
D: TRBD2
size: NA
V: TRBV27

DNA: TGTGCCAGCAGCCCGGGGGGGGAGACCCAGTACTTC
CDR3: CASSPGGETQYF
J: TRBJ2-5
D: TRBD2
size: NA
V: TRBV6-5

DNA: TGTGCCAGCAGCGTACCTGTGAACACTGAAGCTTTCTTT
CDR3: CASSVPVNTEAFF
J: TRBJ1-1
D: NA
size: few
V: TRBV9

DNA: TGTGCCAGCAGCTTAGCGGATTACAGAAACGAGCAGTACTTC
CDR3: CASSLADYRNEQYF
J: TRBJ2-7
D: NA
size: NA
V: TRBV7-9

DNA: TGTGCCAGCTCACCCACTGGACAGGGTTCCTACGAGCAGTACTTC
CDR3: CASSPTGQGSYEQYF
J: TRBJ2-7
D: TRBD1
size: once
V: TRBV18

DNA: TGTGCCAGCAGCCCGACAGGGGCGGCTGAAGCTTTCTTT
CDR3: CASSPTGAAEAFF
J: TRBJ1-1
D: TRBD1
size: NA
V: TRBV5-6

DNA: TGCAGCGTTGAAGCCGGGATTCCTGGCTACACCTTC
CDR3: CSVEAGIPGYTF
J: TRBJ1-2
D: NA
size: few
V: TRBV29-1

DNA: TGTGCCAGTAGCCGACAGGGGGATAGCAATCAGCCCCAGCATTTT
CDR3: CASSRQGDSNQPQHF
J: TRBJ1-5
D: TRBD1
size: NA
V: TRBV19

DNA: TGTGCCAGCAGTGAGAGGTCGTCAGCTAGAGAGACCCAGTACTTC
CDR3: CASSERSSARETQYF
J: TRBJ2-5
D: NA
size: few
V: TRBV2

DNA: TGCGCCAGCAGCCCGGATGGGGGGTCAGGCTACGAGCAGTACTTC
CDR3: CASSPDGGSGYEQYF
J: TRBJ2-7
D: NA
size: NA
V: TRBV5-1

DNA: TGTGCCAGCAGTTCCAGCGGAAGCTCCTACAATGAGCAGTTCTTC
CDR3: CASSSSGSSYNEQFF
J: TRBJ2-1
D: NA
size: NA
V: TRBV27

DNA: TGTGCCAGCAGCGTAGACCCGGACAGAACCTACGAGCAGTACTTC
CDR3: CASSVDPDRTYEQYF
J: TRBJ2-7
D: NA
size: NA
V: TRBV9

DNA: TGTGCCAGCAGCCCCGGGACAGGGTTAGGAGAGACCCAGTACTTC
CDR3: CASSPGTGLGETQYF
J: TRBJ2-5
D: TRBD1
size: NA
V: TRBV7-9

DNA: TGTGCCAGCAGCCCTCCCCCTTACGAGCAGTACTTC
CDR3: CASSPPPYEQYF
J: TRBJ2-7
D: NA
size: NA
V: TRBV11-2

DNA: TGCGCCAGCAGCCCAGCCGGGGGGGCAGGGGAGACCCAGTACTTC
CDR3: CASSPAGGAGETQYF
J: TRBJ2-5
D: TRBD2
size: NA
V: TRBV4-3

DNA: TGTGCCAGCAGCGAGGACAGGGCTTGGGACACTGAAGCTTTCTTT
CDR3: CASSEDRAWDTEAFF
J: TRBJ1-1
D: TRBD1
size: NA
V: TRBV5-6

DNA: TGTGCCAGCAGTGAAGTGGCAGCCACCGGGGAGCTGTTTTTT
CDR3: CASSEVAATGELFF
J: TRBJ2-2
D: NA
size: NA
V: TRBV2

DNA: TGTGCCAGCAGTTTGGGGGGATCAGATACGCAGTATTTT
CDR3: CASSLGGSDTQYF
J: TRBJ2-3
D: NA
size: NA
V: TRBV27

DNA: TGTGCCAGCACCCAGGTGGGGGGTTATAATGAGCAGTTCTTC
CDR3: CASTQVGGYNEQFF
J: TRBJ2-1
D: NA
size: NA
V: TRBV6-5

DNA: TGTGCCAGCAGCGCCGGGACAGGGGGCAACTACGAGCAGTACTTC
CDR3: CASSAGTGGNYEQYF
J: TRBJ2-7
D: TRBD1
size: once
V: TRBV9

DNA: TGTGCCAGCAGCCCGGACAGGGCCATTTTCATGAACACTGAAGCTTTCTTT
CDR3: CASSPDRAIFMNTEAFF
J: TRBJ1-1
D: TRBD1
size: NA
V: TRBV5-6

DNA: TGTGCCAGCAGTAGTTCCGGCCAGGGGGCGTACAATGAGCAGTTCTTC
CDR3: CASSSSGQGAYNEQFF
J: TRBJ2-1
D: TRBD1
size: NA
V: TRBV28

DNA: TGTGCCAGCAGCTTGGATTGGGACAGGGACGGCTACACCTTC
CDR3: CASSLDWDRDGYTF
J: TRBJ1-2
D: TRBD1
size: NA
V: TRBV5-4

DNA: TGTGCCATCAGTGAGTCTGCGGTAGCGGGAGTTGGGGGCAATGAGCAGTTCTTC
CDR3: CAISESAVAGVGGNEQFF
J: TRBJ2-1
D: TRBD2
size: NA
V: TRBV10-3

DNA: TGCGCCAGCAGCCAGGATGAGGGGGGGCCCCTTTACGAGCAGTACTTC
CDR3: CASSQDEGGPLYEQYF
J: TRBJ2-7
D: NA
size: NA
V: TRBV4-1

DNA: TGTGCCAGCAGTTCCGACGACCACAATGAGCAGTTCTTC
CDR3: CASSSDDHNEQFF
J: TRBJ2-1
D: NA
size: NA
V: TRBV6-6

DNA: TGCGCCAGCAGCCAAGAAAGTATAGCGGGAGCGGCAGATACGCAGTATTTT
CDR3: CASSQESIAGAADTQYF
J: TRBJ2-3
D: TRBD2
size: NA
V: TRBV4-3

DNA: TGTGCCTGGGCCGGGACTCCGGGCAATGAGCAGTTCTTC
CDR3: CAWAGTPGNEQFF
J: TRBJ2-1
D: NA
size: NA
V: TRBV30

DNA: TGCGCCACCAGACTAGCGGGAGTGGGTCTCACCGGGGAGCTGTTTTTT
CDR3: CATRLAGVGLTGELFF
J: TRBJ2-2
D: TRBD2
size: NA
V: TRBV5-1

DNA: TGTGCCAAAGGGACTAGCGGAACCACAGATACGCAGTATTTT
CDR3: CAKGTSGTTDTQYF
J: TRBJ2-3
D: TRBD2
size: few
V: TRBV7-9

DNA: TGCAGCGTTGAACGGGGGGCTGGGCCTGTAACTGAAGCTTTCTTT
CDR3: CSVERGAGPVTEAFF
J: TRBJ1-1
D: NA
size: NA
V: TRBV29-1

DNA: TGTGCCAGCAGCGTAGGGGACAGTTACGAGCAGTACTTC
CDR3: CASSVGDSYEQYF
J: TRBJ2-7
D: TRBD1
size: NA
V: TRBV9

DNA: TGTGCCAGCAGCCACCCCCCCACTGAAGCTTTCTTT
CDR3: CASSHPPTEAFF
J: TRBJ1-1
D: NA
size: NA
V: TRBV6-6

DNA: TGCGCCAGCAGCCAAGATTGGGGCGGGGGGATCTACGAGCAGTACTTC
CDR3: CASSQDWGGGIYEQYF
J: TRBJ2-7
D: TRBD2
size: few
V: TRBV4-3

DNA: TGTGCCAGCAGCTTAGCGAGTAGGATGACTGAAGCTTTCTTT
CDR3: CASSLASRMTEAFF
J: TRBJ1-1
D: NA
size: NA
V: TRBV7-2

DNA: TGTGCCAGCAGCTTAGAAGGGTTCTTTCAGCCCCAGCATTTT
CDR3: CASSLEGFFQPQHF
J: TRBJ1-5
D: NA
size: NA
V: TRBV7-2

DNA: TGTGCCAGCAGCCCACAGCCAGGGGCGATCAATGAGCAGTTCTTC
CDR3: CASSPQPGAINEQFF
J: TRBJ2-1
D: NA
size: NA
V: TRBV7-3

DNA: TGTGCCAGCAGCGGCTCCGGGACTATGAACACCGGGGAGCTGTTTTTT
CDR3: CASSGSGTMNTGELFF
J: TRBJ2-2
D: TRBD2
size: NA
V: TRBV9